This TCR beta chain was found in a study of blood T cell repertoires in COVID-19. For the study at large: The United States, Italy and Spain were the sources of the acute and convalescent COVID-19 samples.

Looked up from germline, CDR1 is SGHRS and CDR2 is YFSETQ. Trimming removed 3 bases from V and 13 bases from J; junction bases left unmatched: 11. The CDR3 is 15 residues long. In the original analysis: Amplification from reference gene primers served as the basis for estimated nucleated cell counts. Repertoires were generated with immunoSEQ multiplex PCR, while TCRdb's copy carries only in-frame clones and drops some. That table is the source of V, J and clone size, and D and trimming were worked out from the DNA. This table holds 70,000 to 100,000 clones, about 90% found once. The V gene is TRBV5-1, the J gene TRBJ1-6, with 9 positions matching TRBD1. Sequenced input: peripheral blood. This clonotype was sampled from a man aged 50 to 59 with COVID-19, enrolled during active disease. The CDR3 region is CASSWTGEKGSPLHF. The CDR3 DNA is TGCGCCAGCAGCTGGACAGGGGAAAAGGGGTCGCCCCTCCACTTT. The whole variable domain, remainder taken from reference TRBV5-1 and TRBJ1-6, is KAGVTQTPRYLIKTRGQQVTLSCSPISGHRSVSWYQQTPGQGLQFLFEYFSETQRNKGNFPGRFSGRQFSNSRSEMNVSTLELGDSALYLCASSWTGEKGSPLHFGNGTRLTVT.